The 5 T cell receptor beta chains in this list originate from one sample, sequenced in a study of blood T cell repertoires in COVID-19. TCRdb's table, derived via immunoSEQ multiplex PCR, lists solely in-frame clones and lacks some. Counted here are about 160,000 clones, 75% to 90% occurring once; the ten biggest clones make up under 4%. The sample comprised peripheral blood. These receptors originate from a human donor with acute or convalescent COVID-19. The donor label of this sample is uncertain.

This clone was counted only a few times. DNA for the CDR3: TGTGCCAGCAGCCAAGATCTCGGGCAGGGGGCTGCCCGTACTGAAGCTTTCTTT. Amino acids: CASSQDLGQGAARTEAFF. The chain is built from TRBV3-1 (or the pseudogene TRBV3-2) and TRBJ1-1, with 8 bases lining up with TRBD1. There are 18 residues in the CDR3. Germline CDR1 reads LGHDT; CDR2 reads YNNKEL (reference sequence). V dropped 0 bases and J dropped 5; count of bases not matched to a gene: 14.

The V and J genes are TRBV18 and TRBJ1-1; 9 bases map to TRBD1. V was clipped by 2 bases and J by 4 bases; unmatched bases: 5. Germline CDR1 and CDR2: KGHSH and LQKENI. The CDR3 spans 15 residues. The CDR3 spells CASSPGTGFGTEAFF. As DNA, the CDR3 is TGTGCCAGCTCACCAGGGACAGGGTTCGGCACTGAAGCTTTCTTT.

The V call is TRBV12-3 or TRBV12-4, the J call TRBJ1-1; D gene uncertain. Trimming took off 2 bases at V and 4 bases at J, with 5 bases between the two ends. This CDR3 has 12 amino acids. The CDR3 nucleotides read TGTGCCAGCAGTTTACTGCGCACTGAAGCTTTCTTT. Translated, it gives CASSLLRTEAFF.

This sequence joins TRBV5-6 and TRBJ1-4; D is perhaps TRBD1 (6 bases). The germline V and J ends were trimmed by 8 bases and 4 bases, with 12 bases remaining between them. Germline values: CDR1 SGHDT, CDR2 YYEEEE. This CDR3 comprises 13 residues. CDR3 sequence: CASNRVGNEKLFF. CDR3 coding DNA: TGTGCCAGTAACAGGGTCGGTAATGAAAAACTGTTTTTT.

V gene TRBV2 combines with J gene TRBJ1-5, with 11 nucleotides matching TRBD1. Trimming cost V 7 bases and J 9 bases; bases outside gene matches: 11. Germline loops: CDR1 SNHLY, CDR2 FYNNEI. The CDR3 is made up of 15 amino acids. The CDR3 sequence: CASTLRDRGVRPQHF. The CDR3 nucleotides read TGTGCCAGCACCCTAAGGGACAGGGGGGTTAGGCCCCAGCATTTT.